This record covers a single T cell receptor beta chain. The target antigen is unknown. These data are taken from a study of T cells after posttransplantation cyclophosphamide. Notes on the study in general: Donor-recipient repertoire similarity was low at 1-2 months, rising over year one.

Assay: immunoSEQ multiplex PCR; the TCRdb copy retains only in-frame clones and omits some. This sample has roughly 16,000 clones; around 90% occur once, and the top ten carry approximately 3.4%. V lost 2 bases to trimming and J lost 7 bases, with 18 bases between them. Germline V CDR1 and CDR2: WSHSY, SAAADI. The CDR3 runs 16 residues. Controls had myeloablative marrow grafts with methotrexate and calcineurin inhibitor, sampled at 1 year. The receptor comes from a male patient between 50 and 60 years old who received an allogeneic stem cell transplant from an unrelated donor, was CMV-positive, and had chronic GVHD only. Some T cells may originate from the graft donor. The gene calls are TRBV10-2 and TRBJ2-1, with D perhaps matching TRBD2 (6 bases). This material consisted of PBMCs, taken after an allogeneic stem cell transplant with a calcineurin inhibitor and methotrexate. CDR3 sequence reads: CASSEGLSGVGNEQFF. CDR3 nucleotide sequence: TGCGCCAGCAGTGAGGGACTCTCGGGAGTGGGAAATGAGCAGTTCTTC.